These 20 T cell receptor beta chains were all obtained from the same sample, sequenced in a study of naive and memory T cell subsets. An oligonucleotide containing a UMI was ligated to the 3' end of TCR cDNA. Ligated cDNA underwent four rounds of PCR with nested alpha and beta constant region primers and SP2. TCRdb re-called the 5' RACE reads through MiXCR, storing one row per CDR3 protein. The repertoire has some 60,000 distinct CDR3 sequences, over 6% of them found once; the top ten carry over 8%. Every receptor here comes from a female donor in good health.

The V gene is TRBV5-6, the J gene TRBJ2-7; 7 positions agree with TRBD2. The V gene's germline CDR1 is SGHDT and CDR2 YYEEEE. J lost 5 bases, V lost 4 bases, and 0 bases had no gene match. The CDR3 length is 11 residues. The CDR3 loop reads CASSREDEQYF. CDR3 in DNA: TGTGCCAGCAGCCGGGAGGACGAGCAGTACTTC.

This clonotype was counted only a few times. At one boundary the junction diverges from the germline segment, which might be a read error. The J gene is TRBJ1-2, the V gene TRBV18; 9 nucleotides line up with TRBD1. There are 14 residues in the CDR3. Looked up from germline, CDR1 is KGHSH and CDR2 is LQKENI. Here the CDR3 DNA reads TGTGCCAGCTCACTTCCGGGACAGGGCCATGGCGACACCTTC. Amino acid sequence: CASSLPGQGHGDTF.

This clonotype was found many times. The rearrangement uses TRBV11-1 and TRBJ1-1; D is ambiguous. The V end lost 6 bases, the J end lost 4 bases, and 6 bases lay between the germline ends. CDR1 and CDR2 (germline): SGHAT, FQDESV (reference sequence). The CDR3 is 11 amino acids. Written as DNA, the CDR3 is TGTGCCAGCAGAAAGGGCACTGAAGCTTTCTTT. It translates to CASRKGTEAFF.

This clonotype was seen a handful of times. Germline and junction disagree at one end, which may indicate a read error. The chain links TRBV2 to TRBJ1-1; D might be TRBD1 (5 bases). Germline V gene data show CDR1 as SNHLY and CDR2 as FYNNEI. The CDR3 contains 15 residues. The CDR3, as DNA: TGTGTCAGCAGTGAAGTCTCGGGCAGGGACACTGAAGCTTTCTTT. Protein sequence: CVSSEVSGRDTEAFF.

This clonotype was counted ten times or more. CDR3 nucleotide sequence: TGTGCCAGCAGTTCGCCGGGGAGCGGGGGGGCGAATGAGCAGTTCTTC. Protein: CASSSPGSGGANEQFF. V is TRBV6-5 and J is TRBJ2-1; 10 bases map to TRBD2. CDR3 length: 16 residues. J lost 7 bases, V lost 4 bases, and 10 bases had no gene match. In germline, CDR1 is MNHEY, CDR2 SVGAGI.

The sample holds a few counts of this clonotype. The chain employs TRBV29-1 and TRBJ1-1; 8 bases fit TRBD1. Germline lookup yields CDR1 SQVTM and CDR2 ANQGSEA. The CDR3 extends over 13 amino acids. With V trimmed by 6 bases and J by 8 bases, 11 bases remained unmatched. The CDR3 here is CSVVHPGDREAFF. For the CDR3, the DNA is TGCAGCGTCGTCCATCCGGGGGACAGGGAAGCTTTCTTT.

Note on this clonotype: At one end the junction does not follow the germline gene, possibly because of a read error. The chain is built from TRBV28 and TRBJ1-2; D perhaps matches TRBD1 (6 bases). Germline loops: CDR1 MDHEN, CDR2 SYDVKM. The CDR3 covers 13 residues. CDR3 nucleotide sequence: TGTGCCAGCAGACCGGACAGTCAGCGTGGCGACACCTTC. This sequence encodes CASRPDSQRGDTF.

This clonotype turned up a few times. The gene calls are TRBV2 and TRBJ2-1, with 8 bases matching TRBD2. Per the germline V gene, CDR1 is SNHLY and CDR2 is FYNNEI. Trimming cost V 4 bases and J 6 bases; bases outside gene matches: 2. The CDR3 sequence is 13 residues long. The CDR3 DNA sequence: TGTGCCAGCAGTGCCGGGACTAGCAATGAGCAGTTCTTC. Translation gives CASSAGTSNEQFF.

In its sample, this clonotype was seen a few times. The rearrangement uses TRBV4-2 and TRBJ1-3; D is possibly TRBD1 (6 bases). Looked up from germline, CDR1 is LGHNA and CDR2 is YNFKEQ. The V gene lost 4 bases and the J gene lost 0 bases, with 19 bases spanning the gap. The CDR3 spans 18 residues. CDR3 loop: CASSPWRGALPSGNTIYF. The CDR3 nucleotides are TGTGCCAGCAGCCCGTGGAGGGGGGCCCTTCCCTCTGGAAACACCATATATTTT.

This clonotype has a count of ten or more. The rearrangement links TRBV6-5 to TRBJ1-2, with D hard to call. The CDR3 is 13 residues long. Germline assignment: CDR1 MNHEY and CDR2 SVGAGI. The V end lost 5 bases, the J end lost 0 bases, and 7 bases lay between the germline ends. CDR3 in amino acids: CASSDDSNYGYTF. CDR3 DNA: TGTGCCAGCAGTGATGATTCTAACTATGGCTACACCTTC.

The chain couples TRBV2 to TRBJ2-3; TRBD2 aligns across 9 bases. The CDR3 runs to 13 residues. CDR1 SNHLY and CDR2 FYNNEI come from the germline V gene. CDR3 DNA: TGTGGCTGTAGCGGGGGATGGACAGATACGCAGTATTTT. Its translation: CGCSGGWTDTQYF.

This clonotype was counted ten times or more. The chain couples TRBV24-1 to TRBJ1-5; a weak D match, TRBD1 (5 bases). Trimming took off 3 bases at V and 4 bases at J, with 9 bases between the two ends. Looked up from germline, CDR1 is KGHDR and CDR2 is SFDVKD. This CDR3 is built from 14 residues. The CDR3 DNA sequence: TGTGCCACCAGTGATGTGGGGCCAAATCAGCCCCAGCATTTT. Its protein is CATSDVGPNQPQHF.

This clonotype was detected many times. V gene TRBV10-3 combines with J gene TRBJ1-2; possibly TRBD1 for D (6 bases). This CDR3 is 16 amino acids long. Germline lookup yields CDR1 ENHRY and CDR2 SYGVKD. V dropped 3 bases and J dropped 4 bases, with 18 bases sitting between them. The CDR3, as DNA: TGTGCCATCAGTGATACCGCAGGGGTAACGATCTATGGCTACACCTTC. Protein sequence: CAISDTAGVTIYGYTF.

This clonotype showed up many times. The chain combines TRBV21-1 with TRBJ1-2; the table's D call, TRBD1, has no DNA check behind it. TRBV21-1 is an annotated pseudogene. This CDR3 is built from 15 residues. CDR3 DNA: TGTGCCAGCAGCTTCCCTGGAAGGGACAACTATGGCTACACCTTC. Its protein is CASSFPGRDNYGYTF.

V is TRBV5-1 and J is TRBJ2-5; D is unresolved. Trimming removed 4 bases at V and 11 bases at J, with 18 bases between. Germline assignment: CDR1 SGHRS and CDR2 YFSETQ. This CDR3 spans 13 amino acids. The CDR3 loop reads CASSTDRSESQYF. CDR3 DNA sequence: TGCGCCAGCAGCACCGACCGGTCGGAGAGTCAGTACTTC.

Only a few counts were recorded for this clonotype. This chain connects TRBV19 to TRBJ1-3, with D uncertain. CDR3 size: 15 residues. Germline lookup yields CDR1 LNHDA and CDR2 SQIVND (reference sequence). V lost 3 bases to trimming and J lost 0 bases, with 9 bases between them. The CDR3 DNA reads TGTGCCAGTAGTATTTCCCCCACCTCTGGAAACACCATATATTTT. Encoded protein: CASSISPTSGNTIYF.

The chain combines TRBV5-1 with TRBJ2-1; D uncertain. Germline V gives CDR1 SGHRS, CDR2 YFSETQ. Trimming took off 4 bases at V and 6 bases at J, with 8 bases between the two ends. The CDR3 consists of 12 residues. The CDR3 sequence: CASSRALNEQFF. CDR3 coding DNA: TGCGCCAGCAGCAGGGCGCTCAATGAGCAGTTCTTC.

The chain employs TRBV7-9 and TRBJ2-6; D not certain. V shed 2 bases and J shed 4 bases, with 6 bases lying between them. The CDR3 length is 14 residues. The germline V gene encodes CDR1 SEHNR and CDR2 FQNEAQ (reference sequence). The CDR3 loop reads CASSLLPGANVLTF. CDR3 nucleotide sequence: TGTGCCAGCAGCTTATTACCCGGGGCCAACGTCCTGACTTTC.

This clonotype has a handful of counts. This rearrangement joins TRBV5-1 to TRBJ2-2; tentatively, D is TRBD2 (6 bases). V lost 3 bases and J 8 bases, leaving 14 bases between the germline ends. The CDR3 is 14 amino acids. Germline values: CDR1 SGHRS, CDR2 YFSETQ. For the CDR3, the DNA is TGCGCCAGCAGCTCTGGGGGGTCAGCGGGGGAGCTGTTTTTT. Its protein product is CASSSGGSAGELFF.

Many counts were recorded for this clonotype. The chain links TRBV12-3 or TRBV12-4 to TRBJ1-2; D uncertain. V lost 2 bases and J lost 5, with 9 bases in between. CDR3 length: 13 amino acids. CDR3 nucleotides: TGTGCCAGCAGTTTAAGGGCAGATTATGGCTACACCTTC. Translation: CASSLRADYGYTF.